This T cell receptor (beta chain) was profiled in a study of blood T cell repertoires in COVID-19. Study as a whole: Spain, Italy and the United States supplied samples that represented acute and convalescent COVID-19. The cDNA or gDNA used as material had been derived from T cells, B-cell-depleted T cells, or PBMCs.

Original processing methods: It was from reference gene primer amplification that nucleated cell counts were estimated. The protocol was immunoSEQ multiplex PCR, while the TCRdb copy is restricted to in-frame clones and leaves out a portion. The V and J calls and clone size are taken from that table; D and trimming were inferred from the DNA. Among tens of thousands of clones, about 88% were seen once, and the ten largest hold less than 9%. V shed 4 bases and J shed 4 bases, with 17 bases lying between them. The CDR3 runs 15 residues. CDR1 MGHRA and CDR2 YSYEKL come from the germline V gene. This TCR was sampled from a man in his 60s with acute or convalescent COVID-19. Sequenced: peripheral blood. V and J are TRBV4-1 and TRBJ2-7; unclear D gene. The CDR3 loop is CASSPRGVLEYEQYF. In DNA, the CDR3 is TGCGCCAGCAGCCCTCGAGGCGTCCTGGAATACGAGCAGTACTTC.